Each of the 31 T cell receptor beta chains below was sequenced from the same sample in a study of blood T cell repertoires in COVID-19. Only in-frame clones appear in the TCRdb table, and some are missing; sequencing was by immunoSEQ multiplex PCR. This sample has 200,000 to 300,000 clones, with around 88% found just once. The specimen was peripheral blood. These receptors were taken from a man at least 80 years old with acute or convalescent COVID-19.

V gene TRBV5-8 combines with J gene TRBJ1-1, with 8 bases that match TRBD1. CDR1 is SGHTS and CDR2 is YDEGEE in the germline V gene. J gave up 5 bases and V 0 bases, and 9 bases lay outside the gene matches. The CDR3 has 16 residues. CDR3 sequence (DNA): TGTGCCAGCAGCTTGGTTTCCACAGGGGGAGTTACTGAAGCTTTCTTT. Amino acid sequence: CASSLVSTGGVTEAFF.

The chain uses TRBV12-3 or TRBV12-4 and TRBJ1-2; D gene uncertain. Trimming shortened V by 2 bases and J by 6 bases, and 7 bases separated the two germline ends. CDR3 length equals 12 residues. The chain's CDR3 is CASSLRGDGYTF. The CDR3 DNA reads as TGTGCCAGCAGTTTACGGGGAGATGGCTACACCTTC.

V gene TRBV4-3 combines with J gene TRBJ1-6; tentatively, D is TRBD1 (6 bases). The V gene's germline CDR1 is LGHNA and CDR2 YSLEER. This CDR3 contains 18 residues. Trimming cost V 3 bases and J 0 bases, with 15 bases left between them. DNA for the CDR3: TGCGCCAGCAGCCAGGATATAGGGGGGGGCTCCTATAATTCACCCCTCCACTTT. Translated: CASSQDIGGGSYNSPLHF.

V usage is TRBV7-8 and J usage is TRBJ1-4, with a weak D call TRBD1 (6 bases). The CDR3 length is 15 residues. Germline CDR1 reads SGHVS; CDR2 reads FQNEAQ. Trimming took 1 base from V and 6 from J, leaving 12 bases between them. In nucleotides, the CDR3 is TGTGCCAGCAGCTTAGAATTGGGGGCGGATGAAAAACTGTTTTTT. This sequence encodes CASSLELGADEKLFF.

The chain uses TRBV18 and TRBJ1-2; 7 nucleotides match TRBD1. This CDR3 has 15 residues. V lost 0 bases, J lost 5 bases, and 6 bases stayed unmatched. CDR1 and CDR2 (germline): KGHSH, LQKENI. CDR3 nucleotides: TGTGCCAGCTCACCACCAGAGTCAGGGGGTTATGGCTACACCTTC. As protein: CASSPPESGGYGYTF.

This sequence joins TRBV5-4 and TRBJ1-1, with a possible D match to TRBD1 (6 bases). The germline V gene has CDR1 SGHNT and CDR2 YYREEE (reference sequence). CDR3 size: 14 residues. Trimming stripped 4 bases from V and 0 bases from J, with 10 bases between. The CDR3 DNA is TGTGCCAGCAGCCTTACAGGGATGAACACTGAAGCTTTCTTT. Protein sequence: CASSLTGMNTEAFF.

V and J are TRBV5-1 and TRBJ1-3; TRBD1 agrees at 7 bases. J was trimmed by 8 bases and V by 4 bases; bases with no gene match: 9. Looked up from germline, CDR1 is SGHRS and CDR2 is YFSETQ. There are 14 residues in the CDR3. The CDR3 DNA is TGCGCCAGCAGCCCCCGGGACAGTCGGGACACCATATATTTT. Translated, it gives CASSPRDSRDTIYF.

The CDR3 DNA sequence: TGCGCCAGCAGCCCATCAGGCTCTGGGGCCAACGTCCTGACTTTC. This gives the protein CASSPSGSGANVLTF. The chain employs TRBV5-1 and TRBJ2-6; no clear D. CDR1 and CDR2 from the germline V gene are SGHRS and YFSETQ. This CDR3 is 15 amino acids long. V lost 4 bases and J lost 0, with 8 bases in between.

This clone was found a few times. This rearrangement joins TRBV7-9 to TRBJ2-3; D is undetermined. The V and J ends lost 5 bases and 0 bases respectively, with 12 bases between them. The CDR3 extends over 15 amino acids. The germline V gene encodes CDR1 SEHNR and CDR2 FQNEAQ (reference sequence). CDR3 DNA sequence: TGTGCCAGCAGCCTCGGAGCGCCTAGCACAGATACGCAGTATTTT. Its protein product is CASSLGAPSTDTQYF. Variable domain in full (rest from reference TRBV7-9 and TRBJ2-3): DTGVSQNPRHKITKRGQNVTFRCDPISEHNRLYWYRQTLGQGPEFLTYFQNEAQLEKSRLLSDRFSAERPKGSFSTLEIQRTEQGDSAMYLCASSLGAPSTDTQYFGPGTRLTVL.

The CDR3 coding sequence is TGTGCTAGTGCTCACCGACAGGGCGGGCACAATGAGCAGTTCTTC. Translated, it gives CASAHRQGGHNEQFF. V gene TRBV12-5 combines with J gene TRBJ2-1, with 7 bases matching TRBD1. CDR1 and CDR2 (germline): LGHNT, FRNRAP. CDR3 size: 15 residues. J was trimmed by 5 bases and V by 7 bases; bases with no gene match: 11.

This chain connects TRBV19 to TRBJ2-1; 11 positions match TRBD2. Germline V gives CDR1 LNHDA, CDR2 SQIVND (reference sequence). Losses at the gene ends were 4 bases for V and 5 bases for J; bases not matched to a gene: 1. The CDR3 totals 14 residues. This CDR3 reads CASSRLAGNNEQFF. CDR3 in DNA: TGTGCCAGTAGTAGACTAGCGGGAAACAATGAGCAGTTCTTC.

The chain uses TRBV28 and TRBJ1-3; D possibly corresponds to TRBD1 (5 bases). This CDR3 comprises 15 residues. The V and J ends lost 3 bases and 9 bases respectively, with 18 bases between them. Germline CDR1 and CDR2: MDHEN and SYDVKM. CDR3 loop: CASSFQGSPRSTIYF. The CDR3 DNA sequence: TGTGCCAGCAGTTTCCAGGGATCTCCTCGCAGCACCATATATTTT.

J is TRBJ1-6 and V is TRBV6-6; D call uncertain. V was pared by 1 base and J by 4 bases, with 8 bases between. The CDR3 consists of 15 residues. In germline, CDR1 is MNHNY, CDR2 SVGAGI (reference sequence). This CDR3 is CASSYLEYYNSPLHF. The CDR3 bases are TGTGCCAGCAGTTACTTAGAGTATTATAATTCACCCCTCCACTTT.

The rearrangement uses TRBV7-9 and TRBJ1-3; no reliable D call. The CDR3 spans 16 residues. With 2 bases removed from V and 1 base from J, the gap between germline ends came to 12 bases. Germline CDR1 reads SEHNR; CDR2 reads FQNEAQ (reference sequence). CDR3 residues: CASSLISTASGNTIYF. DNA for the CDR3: TGTGCCAGCAGCTTAATTAGCACCGCTTCTGGAAACACCATATATTTT.

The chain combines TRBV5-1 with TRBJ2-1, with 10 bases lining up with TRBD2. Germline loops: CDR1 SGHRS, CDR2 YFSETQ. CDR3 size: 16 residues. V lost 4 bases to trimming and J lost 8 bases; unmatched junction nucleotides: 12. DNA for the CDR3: TGCGCCAGCAGCCATGGACTAGCGGCGTGGGGGGATGAGCAGTTCTTC. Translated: CASSHGLAAWGDEQFF.

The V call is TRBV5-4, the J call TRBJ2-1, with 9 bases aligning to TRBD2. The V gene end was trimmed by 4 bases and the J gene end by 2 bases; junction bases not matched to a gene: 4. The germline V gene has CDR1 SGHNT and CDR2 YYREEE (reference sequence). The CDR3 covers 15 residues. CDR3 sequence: CASSPAGGAYNEQFF. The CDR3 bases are TGTGCCAGCAGCCCAGCGGGGGGCGCCTACAATGAGCAGTTCTTC.

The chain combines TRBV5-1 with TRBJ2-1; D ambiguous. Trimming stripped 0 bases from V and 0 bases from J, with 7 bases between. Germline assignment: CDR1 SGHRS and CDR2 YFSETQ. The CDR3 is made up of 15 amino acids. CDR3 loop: CASSLERSSYNEQFF. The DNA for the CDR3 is TGCGCCAGCAGCTTGGAGAGGAGCTCCTACAATGAGCAGTTCTTC.

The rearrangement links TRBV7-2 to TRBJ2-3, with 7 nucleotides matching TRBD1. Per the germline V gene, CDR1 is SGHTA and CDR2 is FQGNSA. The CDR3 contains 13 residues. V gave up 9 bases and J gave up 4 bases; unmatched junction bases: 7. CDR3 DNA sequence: TGTGCCAGTTCGACAGGGCGGCCAGATACGCAGTATTTT. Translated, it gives CASSTGRPDTQYF. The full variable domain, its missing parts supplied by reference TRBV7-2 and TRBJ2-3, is GAGVSQSPSNKVTEKGKDVELRCDPISGHTALYWYRQSLGQGLEFLIYFQGNSAPDKSGLPSDRFSAERTGGSVSTLTIQRTQQEDSAVYLCASSTGRPDTQYFGPGTRLTVL.

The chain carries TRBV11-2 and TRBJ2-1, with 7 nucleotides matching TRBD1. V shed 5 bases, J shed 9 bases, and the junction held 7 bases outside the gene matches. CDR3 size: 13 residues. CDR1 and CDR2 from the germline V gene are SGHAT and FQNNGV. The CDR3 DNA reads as TGTGCCAGCAGCCCAGGGACAGCCGGTGAGCAGTTCTTC. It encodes CASSPGTAGEQFF.

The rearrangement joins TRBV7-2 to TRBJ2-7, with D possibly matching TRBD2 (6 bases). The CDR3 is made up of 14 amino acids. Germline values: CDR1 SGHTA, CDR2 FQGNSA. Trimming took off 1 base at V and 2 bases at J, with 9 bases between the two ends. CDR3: CASSLERVAYEQYF. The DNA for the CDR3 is TGTGCCAGCAGCTTAGAGCGGGTAGCCTACGAGCAGTACTTC. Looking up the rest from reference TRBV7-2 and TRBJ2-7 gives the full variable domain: GAGVSQSPSNKVTEKGKDVELRCDPISGHTALYWYRQSLGQGLEFLIYFQGNSAPDKSGLPSDRFSAERTGGSVSTLTIQRTQQEDSAVYLCASSLERVAYEQYFGPGTRLTVT.

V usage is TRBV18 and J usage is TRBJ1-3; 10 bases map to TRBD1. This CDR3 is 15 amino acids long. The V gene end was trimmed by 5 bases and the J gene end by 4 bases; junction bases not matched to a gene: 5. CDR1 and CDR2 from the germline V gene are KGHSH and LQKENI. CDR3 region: CASSAGQGPGNTIYF. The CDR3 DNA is TGTGCCAGCTCAGCGGGACAGGGGCCAGGAAACACCATATATTTT.

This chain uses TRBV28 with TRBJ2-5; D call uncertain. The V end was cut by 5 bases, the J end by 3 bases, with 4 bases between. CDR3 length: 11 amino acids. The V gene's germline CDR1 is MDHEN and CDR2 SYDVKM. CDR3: CASSVKETQYF. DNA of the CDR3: TGTGCCAGCAGTGTAAAAGAGACCCAGTACTTC. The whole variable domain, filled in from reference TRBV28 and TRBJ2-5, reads DVKVTQSSRYLVKRTGEKVFLECVQDMDHENMFWYRQDPGLGLRLIYFSYDVKMKEKGDIPEGYSVSREKKERFSLILESASTNQTSMYLCASSVKETQYFGPGTRLLVL.

This CDR3 reads CARSRIEGTEAFF. CDR3 DNA sequence: TGTGCCAGAAGCCGAATTGAGGGCACTGAAGCTTTCTTT. This chain joins TRBV5-3 and TRBJ1-1, with no clear D. TRBV5-3 qualifies as an ORF whose function is uncertain. There are 13 residues in the CDR3. The germline V and J ends were trimmed by 4 bases and 4 bases, with 11 bases remaining between them.

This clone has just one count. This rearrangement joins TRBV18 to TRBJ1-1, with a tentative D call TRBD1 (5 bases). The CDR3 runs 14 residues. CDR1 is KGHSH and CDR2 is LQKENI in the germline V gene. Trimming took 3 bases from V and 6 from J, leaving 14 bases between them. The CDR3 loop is CASSPPEGLAEAFF. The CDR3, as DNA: TGTGCCAGCTCACCCCCCGAGGGACTAGCTGAAGCTTTCTTT.

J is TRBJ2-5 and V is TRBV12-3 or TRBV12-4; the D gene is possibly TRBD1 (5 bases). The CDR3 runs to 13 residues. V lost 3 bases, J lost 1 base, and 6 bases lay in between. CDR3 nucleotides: TGTGCCAGCAGTTTCCAGGGCCAAGAGACCCAGTACTTC. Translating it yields CASSFQGQETQYF.

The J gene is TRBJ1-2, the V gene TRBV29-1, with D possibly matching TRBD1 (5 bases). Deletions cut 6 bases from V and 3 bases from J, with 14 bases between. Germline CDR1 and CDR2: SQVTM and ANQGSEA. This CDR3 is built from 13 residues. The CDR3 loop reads CSVADGGDYGYTF. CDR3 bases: TGCAGCGTGGCCGACGGGGGAGACTATGGCTACACCTTC.

This CDR3 is CATSDGETEAFF. DNA of the CDR3: TGTGCCACCAGTGATGGGGAGACGGAAGCTTTCTTT. The chain recombines TRBV24-1 with TRBJ1-1, with D uncertain. The V end was cut by 3 bases, the J end by 8 bases, with 9 bases between. From germline, CDR1 is KGHDR and CDR2 SFDVKD. The CDR3 runs to 12 residues.

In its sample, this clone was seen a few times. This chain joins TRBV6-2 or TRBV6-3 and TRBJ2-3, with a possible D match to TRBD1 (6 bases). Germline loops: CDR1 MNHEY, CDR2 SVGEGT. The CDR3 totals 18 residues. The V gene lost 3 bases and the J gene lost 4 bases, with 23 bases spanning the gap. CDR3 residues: CASSYLVGDTISADTQYF. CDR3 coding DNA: TGTGCCAGCAGTTATCTCGTTGGGGACACCATATCCGCAGATACGCAGTATTTT.

CDR3 nucleotides: TGTGCCAGCAGCCTTTCGTGGCAAAGCAATCAGCCCCAGCATTTT. Its translation is CASSLSWQSNQPQHF. The chain uses TRBV7-8 and TRBJ1-5; D unclear. V gave up 5 bases and J gave up 1 base, with 12 bases separating them. The CDR3 is made up of 15 amino acids. The germline gives CDR1 SGHVS, CDR2 FQNEAQ.

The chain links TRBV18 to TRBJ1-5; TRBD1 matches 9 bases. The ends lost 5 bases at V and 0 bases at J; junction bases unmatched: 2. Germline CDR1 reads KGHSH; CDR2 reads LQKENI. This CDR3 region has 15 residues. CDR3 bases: TGTGCCAGCTCAGGGGACAGGGCTAGCAATCAGCCCCAGCATTTT. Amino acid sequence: CASSGDRASNQPQHF.

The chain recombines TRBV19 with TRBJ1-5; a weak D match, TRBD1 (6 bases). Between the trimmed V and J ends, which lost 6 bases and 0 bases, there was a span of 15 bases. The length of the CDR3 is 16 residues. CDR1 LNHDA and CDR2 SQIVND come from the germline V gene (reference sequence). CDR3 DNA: TGTGCCAGTAGACCAGCAGGGGAGGGTAGCAATCAGCCCCAGCATTTT. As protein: CASRPAGEGSNQPQHF.